This entry lists 26 T cell receptor beta chains sequenced from one sample in a study of T cells after yellow fever vaccination. TCRdb re-analysed the 5' RACE reads in MiXCR, keeping a single row per CDR3 protein. The sample lists 120,000 or so distinct CDR3 sequences, under 9% occurring once. This material consisted of CD8+ T cells sorted from PBMCs, taken on the day of the yellow fever booster vaccination. The receptor source for this set is a man aged 18 to 35 who received the YFV17D yellow fever vaccine.

J is TRBJ1-1 and V is TRBV3-1, with D perhaps TRBD1 (5 bases). Trimming took 0 bases from V and 0 from J, leaving 11 bases between them. This CDR3 is 16 amino acids long. Germline assignment: CDR1 LGHDT and CDR2 YNNKEL (reference sequence). The CDR3 is CASSQDVGAVNTEAFF. In DNA form, the CDR3 reads TGTGCCAGCAGCCAAGATGTTGGGGCGGTGAACACTGAAGCTTTCTTT.

This clonotype was found a few times. This chain joins TRBV18 and TRBJ1-2; D is possibly TRBD1 (5 bases). Trimming stripped 6 bases from V and 5 bases from J, with 13 bases between. This CDR3 is 13 amino acids long. Germline CDR1 and CDR2: KGHSH and LQKENI. In DNA form, the CDR3 reads TGTGCCAGCTCCTCCGGGACGGAATATGGCTACACCTTC. Residues: CASSSGTEYGYTF.

The rearrangement uses TRBV4-3 and TRBJ2-2; tentative D call: TRBD1 (5 bases). The CDR3 has 14 amino acids. V was cut by 4 bases and J by 7 bases, with 13 bases left in between. Looked up from germline, CDR1 is LGHNA and CDR2 is YSLEER. The CDR3 region has the DNA TGCGCCAGCAGCCCCATAGCTGGACACGGGGAGCTGTTTTTT. Amino acids: CASSPIAGHGELFF.

The chain joins TRBV5-1 to TRBJ2-2; TRBD1 aligns across 9 bases. Germline-derived CDR1 and CDR2 are SGHRS and YFSETQ. The CDR3 totals 16 residues. Trimming cost V 4 bases and J 6 bases; bases outside gene matches: 10. Here the CDR3 DNA reads TGCGCCAGCAGCGGGAGCCGGGACAGGGTGGCCGGGGAGCTGTTTTTT. This gives the protein CASSGSRDRVAGELFF.

A few counts support this clonotype. The chain recombines TRBV7-9 with TRBJ2-1, with 9 bases that match TRBD2. Trimming cost V 6 bases and J 9 bases; bases outside gene matches: 9. CDR1 is SEHNR and CDR2 is FQNEAQ in the germline V gene (reference sequence). The CDR3 consists of 14 residues. CDR3 sequence (DNA): TGTGCCAGCAGATCCGGCGGGGGGGACGGTGAGCAGTTCTTC. It encodes CASRSGGGDGEQFF.

For this clonotype: An end of the junction differs from the germline gene, which may be a read error. The CDR3 nucleotides are TGTGCCAGCAGCTCGATGGAGACAGGGGACTCCTTT. Its translation is CASSSMETGDSF. V and J are TRBV5-6 and TRBJ1-1, with TRBD1 identical over 8 bases. This CDR3 comprises 12 residues. Germline CDR1 SGHDT, CDR2 YYEEEE. Full variable domain (outside the CDR3, taken from reference TRBV5-6 and TRBJ1-1): DAGVTQSPTHLIKTRGQQVTLRCSPKSGHDTVSWYQQALGQGPQFIFQYYEEEERQRGNFPDRFSGHQFPNYSSELNVNALLLGDSALYLCASSSMETGDSFGQGTRLTVV.

In this sample, this clonotype turned up many times. The chain joins TRBV5-1 to TRBJ2-4; D not resolved. The ends were cut back, 1 base at V and 7 bases at J, with 9 bases in the middle. The length of the CDR3 is 13 residues. Looked up from germline, CDR1 is SGHRS and CDR2 is YFSETQ. CDR3 nucleotides: TGCGCCAGCAGCTTGCCACTGGACAACATTCAGTACTTC. Translated: CASSLPLDNIQYF. Filled out from reference TRBV5-1 and TRBJ2-4, the complete variable domain reads KAGVTQTPRYLIKTRGQQVTLSCSPISGHRSVSWYQQTPGQGLQFLFEYFSETQRNKGNFPGRFSGRQFSNSRSEMNVSTLELGDSALYLCASSLPLDNIQYFGAGTRLSVL.

This clonotype turned up a few times. The chain combines TRBV6-2 or TRBV6-3 with TRBJ2-1, with no clear D. Trimming pared 0 bases from V and 4 bases from J, leaving 13 bases between. The CDR3 has 16 amino acids. From germline, CDR1 is MNHEY and CDR2 SVGEGT. CDR3 sequence: CASSYSSAVWYNEQFF. CDR3 nucleotide sequence: TGTGCCAGCAGTTACTCGTCTGCAGTCTGGTACAATGAGCAGTTCTTC.

This rearrangement joins TRBV5-8 to TRBJ2-3; 12 bases match TRBD2. The CDR3 is made up of 17 amino acids. V lost 6 bases, J lost 6 bases, and 14 bases stayed unmatched. Germline values: CDR1 SGHTS, CDR2 YDEGEE. The CDR3 DNA is TGTGCCAGCAACCCCCCAAGGCTAGCGGGGGGGCCGGATACGCAGTATTTT. The encoded protein is CASNPPRLAGGPDTQYF.

Only a few counts were recorded for this clonotype. The DNA of the CDR3 is TGCAGTGCCCAGTATGGTGAGCAGTTCTTC. Its translation: CSAQYGEQFF. The chain recombines TRBV20-1 with TRBJ2-1; D gene unclear. Germline V CDR1 and CDR2: DFQATT, SNEGSKA (reference sequence). CDR3 length: 10 residues. Trimming left V 6 bases short and J 9 bases short, with 9 bases between.

This clonotype has just a few counts. The rearrangement uses TRBV12-5 and TRBJ2-1; TRBD1 agrees at 7 bases. CDR3 length: 13 amino acids. The germline V gene encodes CDR1 LGHNT and CDR2 FRNRAP. With 1 base clipped from V and 13 bases from J, the junction kept 7 bases outside the gene matches. The CDR3 reads CASGLEVDRDQFF. The CDR3 DNA is TGTGCTAGTGGTTTGGAGGTAGACAGGGACCAGTTCTTC. Full variable domain (outside the CDR3, taken from reference TRBV12-5 and TRBJ2-1): DARVTQTPRHKVTEMGQEVTMRCQPILGHNTVFWYRQTMMQGLELLAYFRNRAPLDDSGMPKDRFSAEMPDATLATLKIQPSEPRDSAVYFCASGLEVDRDQFFGPGTRLTVL.

The genes are TRBV27 and TRBJ2-6, with D perhaps TRBD2 (5 bases). Trimming took 5 bases from V and 0 from J, leaving 11 bases between them. Germline CDR1 and CDR2: MNHEY and SMNVEV (reference sequence). This CDR3 is 16 amino acids long. The CDR3 nucleotides read TGTGCCAGCAGTCACCTAACTAGCTCTGGGGCCAACGTCCTGACTTTC. Translation gives CASSHLTSSGANVLTF. The variable domain in full, completed from reference TRBV27 and TRBJ2-6, reads EAQVTQNPRYLITVTGKKLTVTCSQNMNHEYMSWYRQDPGLGLRQIYYSMNVEVTDKGDVPEGYKVSRKEKRNFPLILESPSPNQTSLYFCASSHLTSSGANVLTFGAGSRLTVL.

This clonotype was detected only a few times. The V gene is TRBV7-2, the J gene TRBJ1-2, with TRBD1 matching 7 bases. The germline gives CDR1 SGHTA, CDR2 FQGNSA. The length of the CDR3 is 14 residues. V lost 6 bases to trimming and J lost 8 bases; unmatched junction nucleotides: 12. In DNA form, the CDR3 reads TGTGCCAGCAGTCACACACAGGGGCCGGAGGGCTACACCTTC. This encodes CASSHTQGPEGYTF.

The rearrangement joins TRBV20-1 to TRBJ1-4; D is perhaps TRBD1 (6 bases). V gave up 6 bases and J gave up 0 bases, with 11 bases separating them. CDR1 is DFQATT and CDR2 is SNEGSKA in the germline V gene (reference sequence). The CDR3 runs 14 residues. This CDR3 reads CSAPGTTTNEKLFF. The CDR3 region has the DNA TGCAGTGCCCCCGGGACAACAACTAATGAAAAACTGTTTTTT.

The CDR3 DNA sequence: TGTGCCAGCAGCCAATTGTCGAGGGCGCGTCTGGGTGCTTTCTTT. This gives the protein CASSQLSRARLGAFF. The chain employs TRBV3-1 and TRBJ1-1; D is ambiguous. V lost 2 bases, J lost 11 bases, and 21 bases lay in between. Germline loops: CDR1 LGHDT, CDR2 YNNKEL (reference sequence). The CDR3 length is 15 residues.

This clonotype was seen repeatedly, ten times or more. The chain couples TRBV7-9 to TRBJ1-2; no clear D gene. Trimming stripped 6 bases from V and 3 bases from J, with 11 bases between. The CDR3 totals 13 residues. CDR1 and CDR2 (germline): SEHNR, FQNEAQ (reference sequence). The chain's CDR3 is CASRSGEYYGYTF. The CDR3 DNA follows: TGTGCCAGCAGGTCCGGGGAGTACTATGGCTACACCTTC.

This rearrangement joins TRBV15 to TRBJ1-1; possibly TRBD1 for D (5 bases). Germline V gene data show CDR1 as LNHNV and CDR2 as YYDKDF (reference sequence). The CDR3 loop spans 15 amino acids. V was cut by 2 bases and J by 1 base, with 11 bases left in between. This chain's CDR3 is CATSRSDSWNTEAFF. CDR3 nucleotides: TGTGCCACCAGCAGATCCGACAGTTGGAACACTGAAGCTTTCTTT.

This clonotype appeared a few times. The chain is built from TRBV13 and TRBJ1-1, with no clear D. The germline CDR1 and CDR2 sequences are PRHDT and FYEKMQ (reference sequence). V was pared by 1 base and J by 0 bases, with 12 bases between. The CDR3 totals 16 residues. The chain's CDR3 is CASSLESGAMNTEAFF. The DNA for the CDR3 is TGTGCCAGCAGCTTAGAGAGCGGAGCGATGAACACTGAAGCTTTCTTT.

This clonotype was recorded a few times. This rearrangement joins TRBV29-1 to TRBJ1-2; 7 positions match TRBD1. Per germline, CDR1 SQVTM and CDR2 ANQGSEA. The CDR3 spans 12 residues. The V and J ends lost 6 bases and 6 bases, in that order; junction bases with no gene match: 7. In nucleotides, the CDR3 is TGCAGCGTCTATGAGGGGGCCGATGGCTACACCTTC. Amino acid sequence: CSVYEGADGYTF. Complete variable domain (other parts from reference TRBV29-1 and TRBJ1-2): SAVISQKPSRDICQRGTSLTIQCQVDSQVTMMFWYRQQPGQSLTLIATANQGSEATYESGFVIDKFPISRPNLTFSTLTVSNMSPEDSSIYLCSVYEGADGYTFGSGTRLTVV.

This clonotype was counted ten times or more. The chain has TRBV27 and TRBJ2-7, with D perhaps TRBD1 or TRBD2 (5 bases each). V shed 6 bases and J shed 2 bases, with 17 bases lying between them. The CDR3 has 15 residues. Germline-derived CDR1 and CDR2 are MNHEY and SMNVEV (reference sequence). CDR3 residues: CASRPMGRRPYEQYF. CDR3 sequence (DNA): TGTGCCAGCAGACCTATGGGACGGAGGCCCTACGAGCAGTACTTC.

This clonotype turned up a few times. The CDR3 here is CASSFPNREVEAFF. The CDR3 nucleotides are TGTGCCAGCAGCTTCCCAAACAGGGAGGTTGAAGCTTTCTTT. V and J are TRBV7-9 and TRBJ1-1; possible D gene TRBD1, 6 bases. In germline, CDR1 is SEHNR, CDR2 FQNEAQ (reference sequence). This CDR3 has 14 amino acids. Trimming stripped 3 bases from V and 7 bases from J, with 15 bases between. The complete variable domain, with remaining parts taken from reference TRBV7-9 and TRBJ1-1, reads DTGVSQNPRHKITKRGQNVTFRCDPISEHNRLYWYRQTLGQGPEFLTYFQNEAQLEKSRLLSDRFSAERPKGSFSTLEIQRTEQGDSAMYLCASSFPNREVEAFFGQGTRLTVV.

The chain couples TRBV15 to TRBJ2-1; the D is unclear. The CDR3 is made up of 14 amino acids. V was cut by 4 bases and J by 4 bases, with 11 bases left in between. CDR1 and CDR2 (germline): LNHNV, YYDKDF (reference sequence). This chain's CDR3 is CATSIPHGYNEQFF. The CDR3 nucleotides are TGTGCCACCAGCATCCCGCACGGGTACAATGAGCAGTTCTTC.

V usage is TRBV14 and J usage is TRBJ2-5; 7 positions agree with TRBD2. CDR1 and CDR2 from the germline V gene are SGHDN and FVKESK. This CDR3 comprises 16 residues. J was trimmed by 5 bases and V by 0 bases; bases with no gene match: 9. The CDR3 spells CASSQDYERGWETQYF. CDR3 coding DNA: TGTGCCAGCAGCCAAGATTATGAGCGGGGCTGGGAGACCCAGTACTTC.

This clonotype has a handful of counts. V gene TRBV7-9 combines with J gene TRBJ2-7; D call uncertain. Trimming pared 4 bases from V and 0 bases from J, leaving 13 bases between. The CDR3 runs to 15 residues. Germline V gene lookup returns CDR1 SEHNR and CDR2 FQNEAQ (reference sequence). CDR3 loop: CASSYSGSFSYEQYF. CDR3 coding DNA: TGTGCCAGCAGCTATTCTGGCAGCTTCTCCTACGAGCAGTACTTC.

The chain uses TRBV3-1 and TRBJ1-5, with D tentatively TRBD1 (6 bases). V was cut by 2 bases and J by 4 bases, with 9 bases left in between. Germline CDR1 and CDR2: LGHDT and YNNKEL (reference sequence). The CDR3 loop spans 14 amino acids. This CDR3 is CASSQTGWNQPQHF. The CDR3 region has the DNA TGTGCCAGCAGCCAAACAGGGTGGAATCAGCCCCAGCATTTT.

V gene TRBV11-3 combines with J gene TRBJ2-1; tentatively, D is TRBD2 (6 bases). The CDR3 covers 13 residues. Germline V gene sequence: CDR1 SGHNT, CDR2 YENEEA. V was trimmed by 5 bases and J by 8 bases, leaving 13 bases between them. The CDR3 coding sequence is TGTGCCAGCAGCCCCCCCGGGGGAGATGAGCAGTTCTTC. Its protein is CASSPPGGDEQFF.